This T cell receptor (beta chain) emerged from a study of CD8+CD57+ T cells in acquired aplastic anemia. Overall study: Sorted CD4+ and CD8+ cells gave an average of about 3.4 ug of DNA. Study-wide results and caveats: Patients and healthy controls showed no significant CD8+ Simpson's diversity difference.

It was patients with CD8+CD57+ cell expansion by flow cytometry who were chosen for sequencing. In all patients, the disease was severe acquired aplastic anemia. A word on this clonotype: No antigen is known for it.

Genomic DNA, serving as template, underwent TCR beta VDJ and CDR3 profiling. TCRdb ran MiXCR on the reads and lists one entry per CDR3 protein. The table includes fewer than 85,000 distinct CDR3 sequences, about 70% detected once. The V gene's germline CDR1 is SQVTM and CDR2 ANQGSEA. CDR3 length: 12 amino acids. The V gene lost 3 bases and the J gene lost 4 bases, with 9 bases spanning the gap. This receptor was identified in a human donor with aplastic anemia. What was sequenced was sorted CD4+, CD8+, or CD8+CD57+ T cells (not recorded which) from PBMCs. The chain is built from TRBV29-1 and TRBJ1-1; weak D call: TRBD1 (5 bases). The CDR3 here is CSVDGTSTEAFF. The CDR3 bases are TGCAGCGTTGATGGGACGTCCACTGAAGCTTTCTTT. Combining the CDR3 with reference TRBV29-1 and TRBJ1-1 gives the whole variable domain SAVISQKPSRDICQRGTSLTIQCQVDSQVTMMFWYRQQPGQSLTLIATANQGSEATYESGFVIDKFPISRPNLTFSTLTVSNMSPEDSSIYLCSVDGTSTEAFFGQGTRLTVV.